The next 27 T cell receptor beta chains were all read from a single sample in a study of T cells in women clearing cervical HPV infection. Repertoires were generated with immunoSEQ multiplex PCR, while TCRdb's copy carries only in-frame clones and drops some. Its table records about 35,000 clones. Source material: blood buffy coat. The receptor set was obtained from a woman aged 18 to 69 with a cervical HPV16 infection that either progressed to CIN3+ or cleared (not recorded which).

As to this clone: The read comes to an end 3 residues before the CDR3 does, leaving the germline J gene to fill in the end. The chain employs TRBV6-2 or TRBV6-3 and TRBJ2-3, with a possible D match to TRBD1 (6 bases). CDR1 and CDR2 from the germline V gene are MNHEY and SVGEGT. This CDR3 is built from 13 residues. CDR3 loop: CASSYTGNQPQYF. CDR3 bases read: TGTGCCAGCAGCTATACAGGGAATCAGCCG.

Comments on this clone: The read ends 3 residues early relative to the CDR3; the germline J gene fills the gap. V and J are TRBV20-1 and TRBJ2-7; 8 bases agree with TRBD2. The CDR3 sequence is 15 residues long. Per germline, CDR1 DFQATT and CDR2 SNEGSKA (reference sequence). The V and J ends lost 5 bases and 0 bases, in that order; junction bases with no gene match: 9. The CDR3 bases that were read are TGCAGTGCTTCGGGGGGGCCGACTAGCTCCTACGAG. It yields the protein CSASGGPTSSYE. The whole CDR3 sequence reads CSASGGPTSSYEQYF.

Comment on this clone: From the germline J gene comes the end of the CDR3, since the read stops 3 residues before it. The gene calls are TRBV19 and TRBJ1-1; D gene uncertain. Trimming shortened V by 5 bases and J by 3 bases, and 16 bases separated the two germline ends. The CDR3 is made up of 15 amino acids. Germline loops: CDR1 LNHDA, CDR2 SQIVND (reference sequence). CDR3 protein: CASSPRVSADTEAFF. CDR3 DNA, as far as it was read: TGTGCCAGTAGTCCCCGGGTCTCTGCGGACACTGAA. The variable domain in full, with the rest retrieved from reference TRBV19 and TRBJ1-1, is DGGITQSPKYLFRKEGQNVTLSCEQNLNHDAMYWYRQDPGQGLRLIYYSQIVNDFQKGDIAEGYSVSREKKESFPLTVTSAQKNPTAFYLCASSPRVSADTEAFFGQGTRLTVV.

A remark on this clone: The CDR3 end lies 3 residues beyond the end of the read and is filled in from the germline J gene. The J gene is TRBJ2-2, the V gene TRBV2, with TRBD2 as a possible D gene (6 bases). V shed 7 bases and J shed 5 bases, with 14 bases lying between them. The CDR3 is 14 amino acids. From germline, CDR1 is SNHLY and CDR2 FYNNEI. The DNA read from the CDR3 is TGTGCCAGCATGGAGGGACTGATTACCGGGGAG. This encodes CASMEGLITGE. The entire CDR3 protein reads CASMEGLITGELFF. Complete variable domain (other parts from reference TRBV2 and TRBJ2-2): EPEVTQTPSHQVTQMGQEVILRCVPISNHLYFYWYRQILGQKVEFLVSFYNNEISEKSEIFDDQFSVERPDGSNFTLKIRSTKLEDSAMYFCASMEGLITGELFFGEGSRLTVL.

For this clone: The junction does not match germline at one end; this may be a read error. The sequence runs out 3 residues before the end of the CDR3; the remainder is reconstructed from the germline J gene. Other DNA sequences of this sample code for an identical CDR3. V is TRBV7-6 and J is TRBJ1-3; D is unresolved. The CDR3 length is 15 residues. Germline assignment: CDR1 SGHVS and CDR2 FNYEAQ. The DNA read from the CDR3 is TGTGCCAGCAGCTTAAGCGTTGGTGCTGGAAACACG. Protein sequence: CASSLSVGAGNT. The CDR3 reads in full as CASSLSVGAGNTIYF.

Of note for this clone: One junction end disagrees with the germline gene, perhaps due to a read error. The read ends 3 residues early relative to the CDR3; the germline J gene fills the gap. Other DNA sequences within the sample encode an identical CDR3. This chain uses TRBV5-1 with TRBJ1-3; D gene unclear. The CDR3 covers 14 residues. CDR1 SGHRS and CDR2 YFSETQ come from the germline V gene. The part of the CDR3 DNA that was read is TGCGCCAGCAGCTTGGACTACTCTGGAAACACG. It codes for CASSLDYSGNT. The complete CDR3 sequence is CASSLDYSGNTIYF.

For this clone: The read halts 3 residues ahead of the CDR3 end, with the missing end drawn from the germline J gene. The gene calls are TRBV6-2 or TRBV6-3 and TRBJ2-5; D is unclear. Trimming removed 0 bases from V and 5 bases from J, with 10 bases in between. In germline, CDR1 is MNHEY, CDR2 SVGEGT. CDR3 length: 14 amino acids. Here the CDR3 reads CASSYSKVGETQYF. The covered CDR3 bases are TGTGCCAGCAGTTACTCGAAGGTCGGGGAGACC.

Regarding this clone: The read halts 3 residues ahead of the CDR3 end, with the missing end drawn from the germline J gene. The chain links TRBV5-1 to TRBJ2-3; weak D call: TRBD1 (5 bases). Trimming shortened V by 4 bases and J by 5 bases, and 11 bases separated the two germline ends. The CDR3 runs to 13 residues. CDR1 and CDR2 from the germline V gene are SGHRS and YFSETQ. CDR3 residues: CASSVVQEDTQYF. CDR3 DNA, as far as it was read: TGCGCCAGCAGCGTCGTACAGGAAGATACG.

In regard to this clone: The CDR3 goes on 3 residues after the read ends, and that part is filled in from the germline J gene. The J gene is TRBJ1-3, the V gene TRBV20-1; D might be TRBD1 (5 bases). Germline assignment: CDR1 DFQATT and CDR2 SNEGSKA (reference sequence). The CDR3 has 14 amino acids. Trimming took off 0 bases at V and 2 bases at J, with 8 bases between the two ends. CDR3 amino acids: CSARDPRAGNTIYF. The CDR3 DNA, read in part, is TGCAGTGCTAGAGATCCCAGGGCTGGAAACACC.

For this clone: The missing CDR3 end, 3 residues past where the read stops, is filled in from the germline J gene. The rearrangement joins TRBV5-1 to TRBJ2-1, with TRBD1 identical over 7 bases. The CDR3 contains 16 residues. V gave up 3 bases and J gave up 2 bases; unmatched junction bases: 8. Germline assignment: CDR1 SGHRS and CDR2 YFSETQ. The CDR3 spells CASSSNTGVPYNEQFF. The DNA read from the CDR3 is TGCGCCAGCAGCTCGAACACAGGGGTTCCCTACAATGAG. Filled out from reference TRBV5-1 and TRBJ2-1, the complete variable domain reads KAGVTQTPRYLIKTRGQQVTLSCSPISGHRSVSWYQQTPGQGLQFLFEYFSETQRNKGNFPGRFSGRQFSNSRSEMNVSTLELGDSALYLCASSSNTGVPYNEQFFGPGTRLTVL.

This chain's CDR3 is CASSRSDSSTSEAFF. CDR3 DNA (partial): TGCGCCAGCAGCCGATCGGACAGCTCGACATCGGAA. The rearrangement links TRBV5-1 to TRBJ1-1; D is perhaps TRBD1 (6 bases). The read halts 3 residues ahead of the CDR3 end, with the missing end drawn from the germline J gene. Looked up from germline, CDR1 is SGHRS and CDR2 is YFSETQ. CDR3 length equals 15 residues.

As to this clone: The read comes to an end 3 residues before the CDR3 does, leaving the germline J gene to fill in the end. The chain links TRBV28 to TRBJ1-2; 11 bases align to TRBD1. CDR3 length equals 15 residues. Germline assignment: CDR1 MDHEN and CDR2 SYDVKM. The sequenced CDR3 bases are TGTGCCAGCAGTTTCTCTACCGGGACAGGGGGTCGC. Its protein is CASSFSTGTGGR. The complete CDR3 protein is CASSFSTGTGGRYTF.

Concerning this clone: The read gets to within 3 residues of the CDR3 end, and the germline J gene fills in the rest. This sequence joins TRBV18 and TRBJ1-2; 8 bases match TRBD1. Germline V gene data show CDR1 as KGHSH and CDR2 as LQKENI. CDR3 length equals 15 residues. CDR3 sequence: CASSPGQGRGNDYTF. The sequenced part of the CDR3 DNA is TGTGCCAGCTCCCCAGGACAGGGCCGTGGAAACGAC.

Concerning this clone: The read terminates 3 residues before the CDR3 end, so the remaining end is supplied by the germline J gene. The chain is built from TRBV29-1 and TRBJ2-5; 9 nucleotides match TRBD1. The CDR3 totals 18 residues. The germline V gene has CDR1 SQVTM and CDR2 ANQGSEA. Trimming at V came to 0 bases and at J to 2 bases, leaving 13 bases not matched to a gene. CDR3 sequence reads: CSVEDPKGTGSGQETQYF. The sequenced part of the CDR3 DNA is TGCAGCGTTGAAGACCCGAAGGGGACAGGGAGTGGACAAGAGACC.

Details on this clone: The observed sequence ends 3 residues before the CDR3 terminus, with the missing tail filled in from the germline J gene. V is TRBV19 and J is TRBJ2-6, with 7 bases that match TRBD1. The CDR3 is made up of 19 amino acids. Germline CDR1 is LNHDA and CDR2 is SQIVND (reference sequence). J lost 0 bases, V lost 3 bases, and 11 bases had no gene match. The CDR3 protein is CASSISSGTASSGANVLTF. The CDR3 DNA, read in part, is TGTGCCAGTAGTATCTCTTCCGGGACAGCGAGCTCTGGGGCCAACGTC.

Points on this clone: The read is 3 residues too short to cover the CDR3 end, so that end is filled in from the germline J gene. The chain recombines TRBV5-1 with TRBJ1-2, with D maybe TRBD1 (5 bases). This CDR3 has 14 amino acids. V was clipped by 6 bases and J by 2 bases, with 14 bases between them. Per germline, CDR1 SGHRS and CDR2 YFSETQ. The part of the CDR3 DNA that was read is TGCGCCAGCACCTCGCCCGGGGGGAACTATGGC. It specifies CASTSPGGNYG. The full CDR3 is CASTSPGGNYGYTF.

On this clone itself: The read ends 3 residues shy of where the CDR3 ends; the end is completed using the germline J gene. The J gene is TRBJ2-5, the V gene TRBV2; D perhaps matches TRBD2 (5 bases). CDR1 SNHLY and CDR2 FYNNEI come from the germline V gene. This CDR3 contains 12 residues. The V end was cut by 9 bases, the J end by 7 bases, with 15 bases between. Partial CDR3 DNA: TGTGCCAGTAAGGACTCGCTGGGGACC. It is translated as CASKDSLGT. The entire CDR3 sequence reads CASKDSLGTQYF.

With respect to this clone: The read is 3 residues too short to cover the CDR3 end, so that end is filled in from the germline J gene. The gene calls are TRBV5-1 and TRBJ1-1, with D possibly being TRBD1 (6 bases). This CDR3 is built from 14 residues. In germline, CDR1 is SGHRS, CDR2 YFSETQ. V shed 2 bases and J shed 0 bases, with 8 bases lying between them. CDR3 DNA (partial): TGCGCCAGCAGCTTCGGGACACTGAACACTGAA. This translates into CASSFGTLNTE. The full CDR3 reads CASSFGTLNTEAFF.

CDR3 DNA (partial): TGTGCCAGCAGCTGGGGGGGACTAGCGGATTACGAC. The encoded protein is CASSWGGLADYD. In full, the CDR3 is CASSWGGLADYDYTF. The chain uses TRBV7-9 and TRBJ1-2, with a weak D call TRBD1 (5 bases). The CDR3 is cut off 3 residues early in the read; its end comes from the germline J gene. From germline, CDR1 is SEHNR and CDR2 FQNEAQ (reference sequence). This CDR3 region has 15 residues.

To note about this clone: The CDR3 end falls 3 residues outside the read, so it is completed with the germline J gene. This chain connects TRBV19 to TRBJ1-5; D might be TRBD1 (5 bases). From germline, CDR1 is LNHDA and CDR2 SQIVND (reference sequence). Trimming pared 3 bases from V and 1 base from J, leaving 10 bases between. The CDR3 runs 15 residues. This chain's CDR3 is CASSIWGGSNQPQHF. CDR3 DNA (partial): TGTGCCAGTAGTATCTGGGGGGGGAGCAATCAGCCC.

As to this clone: Coverage ceases 3 residues before the CDR3 finishes, and the germline J gene fills in the end. The genes are TRBV10-3 and TRBJ2-7; 8 nucleotides match TRBD1. V was clipped by 7 bases and J by 0 bases; unmatched bases: 5. This CDR3 is 14 amino acids long. The germline V gene encodes CDR1 ENHRY and CDR2 SYGVKD. CDR3 region: CAINRQGISYEQYF. The CDR3 bases that were read are TGTGCCATCAATAGACAGGGGATCTCCTACGAG.

Worth noting for this clone: Read sequence stops 3 residues before the CDR3 end, and the germline J gene provides the missing end. V is TRBV5-1 and J is TRBJ2-1, with TRBD2 matching 9 bases. The germline V gene encodes CDR1 SGHRS and CDR2 YFSETQ. Trimming removed 0 bases from V and 8 bases from J; junction bases left unmatched: 6. The CDR3 sequence is 15 residues long. CDR3 DNA, as far as it was read: TGCGCCAGCAGCTTGGCCGGGACTAGCAGCGATGAG. Its protein is CASSLAGTSSDE. The whole CDR3 is CASSLAGTSSDEQFF.

The covered CDR3 bases are TGCAGTGCTAGAGATGCCGGGACTAAGAGGAGGGAGACC. Its translation: CSARDAGTKRRET. The CDR3 reads in full as CSARDAGTKRRETQYF. The genes are TRBV20-1 and TRBJ2-5, with TRBD2 matching over 7 bases. The read gets to within 3 residues of the CDR3 end, and the germline J gene fills in the rest. Germline assignment: CDR1 DFQATT and CDR2 SNEGSKA (reference sequence). V lost 0 bases and J lost 5; bases outside the gene matches: 12. This CDR3 is built from 16 residues.

Remarks on this clone: Coverage ceases 3 residues before the CDR3 finishes, and the germline J gene fills in the end. This rearrangement joins TRBV20-1 to TRBJ2-7; 10 positions agree with TRBD2. Germline V gene sequence: CDR1 DFQATT, CDR2 SNEGSKA (reference sequence). With V trimmed by 3 bases and J by 6 bases, 11 bases remained unmatched. The CDR3 covers 15 residues. The CDR3 bases that were read are TGCAGTGCTAGCCTAAGCGGGAGGGCCTGGGTCGAG. It encodes CSASLSGRAWVE. In full, the CDR3 reads CSASLSGRAWVEQYF.

Note on this clone: The sequence runs out 3 residues before the end of the CDR3; the remainder is reconstructed from the germline J gene. V gene TRBV19 combines with J gene TRBJ2-1; D may be TRBD2 (6 bases). The V end was cut by 6 bases, the J end by 6 bases, with 12 bases between. This CDR3 has 13 amino acids. In germline, CDR1 is LNHDA, CDR2 SQIVND (reference sequence). The part of the CDR3 DNA that was read is TGTGCCAGTAGCAAGACTAGGTTCAATGAG. Protein sequence: CASSKTRFNE. In full, the CDR3 is CASSKTRFNEQFF.

For this clone: The observed sequence ends 3 residues before the CDR3 terminus, with the missing tail filled in from the germline J gene. The rearrangement uses TRBV2 and TRBJ2-3; 7 bases are a match to TRBD2. Germline V gives CDR1 SNHLY, CDR2 FYNNEI. The CDR3 runs 15 residues. Partial CDR3 DNA: TGTGCCAGCAGTGAATCGGGGAACGCGGGAGAGACG. Encoded protein: CASSESGNAGET. The full CDR3 is CASSESGNAGETQYF.

Regarding this clone: The read ends 3 residues shy of where the CDR3 ends; the end is completed using the germline J gene. The chain couples TRBV20-1 to TRBJ2-1; 9 bases match TRBD2. This CDR3 has 16 residues. Germline lookup yields CDR1 DFQATT and CDR2 SNEGSKA (reference sequence). The ends lost 2 bases at V and 0 bases at J; junction bases unmatched: 5. Incomplete CDR3 DNA: TGCAGTGCTAGAAAGGCTAGCGGGGCCTCCTACAATGAG. The encoded protein is CSARKASGASYNE. The whole CDR3 sequence reads CSARKASGASYNEQFF.